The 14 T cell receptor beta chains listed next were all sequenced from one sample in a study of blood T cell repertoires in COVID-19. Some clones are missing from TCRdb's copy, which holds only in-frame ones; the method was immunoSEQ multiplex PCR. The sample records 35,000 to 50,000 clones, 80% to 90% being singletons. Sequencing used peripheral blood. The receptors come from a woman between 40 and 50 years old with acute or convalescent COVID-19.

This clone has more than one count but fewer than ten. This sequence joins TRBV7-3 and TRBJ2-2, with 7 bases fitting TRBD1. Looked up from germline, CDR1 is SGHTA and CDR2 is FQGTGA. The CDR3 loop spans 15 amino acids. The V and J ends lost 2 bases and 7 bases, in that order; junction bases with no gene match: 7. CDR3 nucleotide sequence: TGTGCCAGCAGCTTAGGGGCAGGGGGAAGCGGGGAGCTGTTTTTT. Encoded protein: CASSLGAGGSGELFF.

The CDR3 DNA is TGTGCCAGCAGCCAAGACCCCGGGGGGCAGGACACCGGGGAGCTGTTTTTT. Encoded protein: CASSQDPGGQDTGELFF. The chain joins TRBV4-2 to TRBJ2-2, with a tentative D call TRBD2 (7 bases). V was pared by 0 bases and J by 3 bases, with 14 bases between. This CDR3 has 17 amino acids. Germline V lookup: CDR1 LGHNA, CDR2 YNFKEQ.

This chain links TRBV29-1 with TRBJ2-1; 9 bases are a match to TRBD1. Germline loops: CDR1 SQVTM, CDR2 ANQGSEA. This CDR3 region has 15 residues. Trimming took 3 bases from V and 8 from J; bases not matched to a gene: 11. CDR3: CSVDGTGFLWDEQFF. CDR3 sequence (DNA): TGCAGCGTTGACGGGACAGGGTTTCTTTGGGATGAGCAGTTCTTC.

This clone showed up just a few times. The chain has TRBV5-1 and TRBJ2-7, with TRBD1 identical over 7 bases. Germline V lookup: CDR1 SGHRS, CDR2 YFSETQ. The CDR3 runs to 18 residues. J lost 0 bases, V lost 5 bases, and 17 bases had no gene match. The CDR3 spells CASSLEGAGTASSYEQYF. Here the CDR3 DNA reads TGCGCCAGCAGTCTTGAAGGCGCCGGGACAGCGAGCTCCTACGAGCAGTACTTC.

CDR3 residues: CASSTDSYEQYF. DNA for the CDR3: TGCGCCAGCTCGACAGACTCCTACGAGCAGTACTTC. J is TRBJ2-7 and V is TRBV5-1; tentative D call: TRBD1 (5 bases). V lost 7 bases and J lost 0, with 8 bases in between. CDR3 length equals 12 residues. Germline loops: CDR1 SGHRS, CDR2 YFSETQ.

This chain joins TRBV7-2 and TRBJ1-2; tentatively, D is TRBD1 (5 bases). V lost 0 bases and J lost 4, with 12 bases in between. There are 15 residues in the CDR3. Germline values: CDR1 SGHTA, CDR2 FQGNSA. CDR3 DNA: TGTGCCAGCAGCTTAGCCCCAGGGAGGACCTATGGCTACACCTTC. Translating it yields CASSLAPGRTYGYTF.

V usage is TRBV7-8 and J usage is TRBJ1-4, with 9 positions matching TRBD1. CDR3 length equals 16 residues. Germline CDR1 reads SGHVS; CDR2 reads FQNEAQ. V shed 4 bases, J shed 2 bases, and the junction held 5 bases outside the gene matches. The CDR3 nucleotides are TGTGCCAGCAGCTCCGGACAGGGGCGCACTAATGAAAAACTGTTTTTT. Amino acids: CASSSGQGRTNEKLFF.

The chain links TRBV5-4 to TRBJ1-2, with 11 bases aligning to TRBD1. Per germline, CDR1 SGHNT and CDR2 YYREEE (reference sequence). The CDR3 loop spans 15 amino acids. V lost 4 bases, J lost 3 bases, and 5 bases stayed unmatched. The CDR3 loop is CASSIRTGGHYGYTF. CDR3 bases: TGTGCCAGCAGCATAAGGACAGGGGGCCACTATGGCTACACCTTC.

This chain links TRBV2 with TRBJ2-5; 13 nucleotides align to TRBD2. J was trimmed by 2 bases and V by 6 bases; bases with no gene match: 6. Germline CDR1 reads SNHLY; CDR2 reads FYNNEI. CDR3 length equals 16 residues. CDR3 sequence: CASRTGLAGVQETQYF. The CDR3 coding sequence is TGTGCCAGCAGGACAGGACTAGCGGGGGTACAAGAGACCCAGTACTTC.

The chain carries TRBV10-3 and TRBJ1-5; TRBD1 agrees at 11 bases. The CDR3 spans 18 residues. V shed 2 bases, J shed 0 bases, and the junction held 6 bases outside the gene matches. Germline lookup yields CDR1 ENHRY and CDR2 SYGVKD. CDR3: CAISEGTGGGYSNQPQHF. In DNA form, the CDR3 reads TGTGCCATCAGTGAGGGGACAGGGGGGGGTTATAGCAATCAGCCCCAGCATTTT.

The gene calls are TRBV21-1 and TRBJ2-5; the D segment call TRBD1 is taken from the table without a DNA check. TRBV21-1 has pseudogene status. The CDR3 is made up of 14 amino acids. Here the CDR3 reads CASSKQGGEETQYF. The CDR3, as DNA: TGTGCCAGCAGCAAACAGGGGGGCGAGGAGACCCAGTACTTC.

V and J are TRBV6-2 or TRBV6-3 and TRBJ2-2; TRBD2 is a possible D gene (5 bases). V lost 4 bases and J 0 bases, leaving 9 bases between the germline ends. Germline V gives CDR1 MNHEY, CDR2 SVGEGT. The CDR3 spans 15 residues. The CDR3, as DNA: TGTGCCAGCAGTTTGCCGGGAACGAACACCGGGGAGCTGTTTTTT. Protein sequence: CASSLPGTNTGELFF.

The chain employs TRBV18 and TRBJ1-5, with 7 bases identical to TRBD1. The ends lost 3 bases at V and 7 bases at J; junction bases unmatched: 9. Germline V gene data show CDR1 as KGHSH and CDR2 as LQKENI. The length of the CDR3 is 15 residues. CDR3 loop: CASSPTGDPEQPQHF. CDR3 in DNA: TGTGCCAGCTCACCCACAGGGGACCCAGAACAGCCCCAGCATTTT.

The CDR3 sequence is CSVDSHGGTIANYGYTF. CDR3 in DNA: TGCAGCGTTGATTCTCACGGGGGTACAATAGCTAACTATGGCTACACCTTC. V gene TRBV29-1 combines with J gene TRBJ1-2, with TRBD1 as a possible D gene (5 bases). Germline CDR1 reads SQVTM; CDR2 reads ANQGSEA. This CDR3 spans 17 amino acids. Deletions cut 3 bases from V and 0 bases from J, with 20 bases between. The variable domain in full, with the rest retrieved from reference TRBV29-1 and TRBJ1-2, is SAVISQKPSRDICQRGTSLTIQCQVDSQVTMMFWYRQQPGQSLTLIATANQGSEATYESGFVIDKFPISRPNLTFSTLTVSNMSPEDSSIYLCSVDSHGGTIANYGYTFGSGTRLTVV.